Below are 21 T cell receptor beta chains sequenced from a single sample in a study of cytomegalovirus exposure and HLA in healthy donors. TCRdb's table, derived via immunoSEQ multiplex PCR, lists solely in-frame clones and lacks some. Of about 160,000 clones listed, about nine tenths were seen once; the top ten hold 4% to 5%. Sequences were obtained from PBMCs. The receptors stem from a man aged 18 to 29 in good health and CMV-seropositive.

The V and J genes are TRBV6-1 and TRBJ2-1, with D possibly matching TRBD2 (5 bases). CDR1 and CDR2 (germline): MNHNS, SASEGT. The CDR3 spans 15 residues. V was pared by 0 bases and J by 3 bases, with 9 bases between. CDR3 in amino acids: CASSEAGVGYNEQFF. CDR3 coding DNA: TGTGCCAGCAGTGAAGCGGGAGTGGGCTACAATGAGCAGTTCTTC.

This clone came up once. The rearrangement links TRBV5-1 to TRBJ2-2, with a tentative D call TRBD2 (5 bases). The V and J ends lost 7 bases and 7 bases respectively, with 20 bases between them. CDR1 SGHRS and CDR2 YFSETQ come from the germline V gene. This CDR3 region has 15 residues. The DNA of the CDR3 is TGCGCCAGCGCCTCGGAGAGGGCGATCCGCGGGGAGCTGTTTTTT. Its translation: CASASERAIRGELFF.

The chain recombines TRBV27 with TRBJ2-5, with 8 bases fitting TRBD2. After removal of 4 bases from V and 2 bases from J, the junction contained 9 bases not matched to a gene. The germline CDR1 and CDR2 sequences are MNHEY and SMNVEV (reference sequence). This CDR3 has 16 residues. In DNA form, the CDR3 reads TGTGCCAGCAGTTACGGGACTAGATCATCACAAGAGACCCAGTACTTC. Translating it yields CASSYGTRSSQETQYF.

This clone appeared a single time. The CDR3 DNA reads as TGTGCCAGCAGTGAATTAGCGGGATTTGGCAATGAGCAGTTCTTC. Translation: CASSELAGFGNEQFF. V and J are TRBV6-4 and TRBJ2-1; 8 nucleotides agree with TRBD2. Germline V gene data show CDR1 as MRHNA and CDR2 as SNTAGT. The J segment lost 6 bases and the V segment lost 3 bases, leaving 7 bases of the junction unmatched. CDR3 length equals 15 residues.

This clone showed up just a few times. The gene calls are TRBV6-6 and TRBJ2-7, with 9 nucleotides matching TRBD1. Germline V gene lookup returns CDR1 MNHNY and CDR2 SVGAGI (reference sequence). This CDR3 region has 14 residues. V gave up 6 bases and J gave up 5 bases; unmatched junction bases: 8. The CDR3 here is CASRRGQGNHEQYF. For the CDR3, the DNA is TGTGCCAGCAGAAGAGGACAGGGGAACCACGAGCAGTACTTC.

V usage is TRBV18 and J usage is TRBJ2-5; TRBD1 agrees at 9 bases. Germline V CDR1 and CDR2: KGHSH, LQKENI. Trimming cost V 3 bases and J 2 bases; bases outside gene matches: 7. CDR3 length: 16 residues. This CDR3 is CASSPPTGGLQETQYF. For the CDR3, the DNA is TGTGCCAGCTCACCGCCTACAGGGGGCCTACAAGAGACCCAGTACTTC.

The chain uses TRBV30 and TRBJ2-3; 15 bases are shared with TRBD2. With V trimmed by 1 base and J by 9 bases, 8 bases remained unmatched. Germline V CDR1 and CDR2: GTSNPN, SVGIG (reference sequence). CDR3 length: 16 residues. The CDR3 nucleotides are TGTGCCTGGAGTGGCCTGGGACTAGCGGGAGGAGGAACGCAGTATTTT. Translated, it gives CAWSGLGLAGGGTQYF.

The chain couples TRBV11-3 to TRBJ2-1, with a weak D call TRBD2 (6 bases). The CDR3 length is 15 residues. CDR1 is SGHNT, CDR2 YENEEA, per germline. V was trimmed by 3 bases and J by 7 bases, leaving 16 bases between them. CDR3 coding DNA: TGTGCCAGCAGCTTGGAATTAGTGGGGAGGAATGAGCAGTTCTTC. Translated: CASSLELVGRNEQFF. Complete variable domain (other parts from reference TRBV11-3 and TRBJ2-1): EAGVVQSPRYKIIEKKQPVAFWCNPISGHNTLYWYLQNLGQGPELLIRYENEEAVDDSQLPKDRFSAERLKGVDSTLKIQPAELGDSAVYLCASSLELVGRNEQFFGPGTRLTVL.

This clone was seen a handful of times. The chain links TRBV9 to TRBJ2-6, with D perhaps matching TRBD2 (6 bases). The CDR3 has 17 residues. Germline V gene data show CDR1 as SGDLS and CDR2 as YYNGEE. Between the trimmed V and J ends, which lost 0 bases and 0 bases, there was a span of 10 bases. In DNA form, the CDR3 reads TGTGCCAGCAGCGTAGATCCGACTAGCTCTGGGGCCAACGTCCTGACTTTC. Protein: CASSVDPTSSGANVLTF.

The rearrangement joins TRBV5-5 to TRBJ2-2, with TRBD2 identical over 10 bases. The germline gives CDR1 SGHKS, CDR2 YYEKEE (reference sequence). Losses at the gene ends were 4 bases for V and 1 base for J; bases not matched to a gene: 4. The CDR3 runs to 16 residues. The CDR3 loop is CASSQGLAKNTGELFF. In DNA form, the CDR3 reads TGTGCCAGCAGCCAGGGACTAGCGAAGAACACCGGGGAGCTGTTTTTT.

The V gene is TRBV2, the J gene TRBJ1-4; 10 bases are a match to TRBD1. Germline CDR1 and CDR2: SNHLY and FYNNEI. Trimming cost V 6 bases and J 10 bases; bases outside gene matches: 8. The CDR3 totals 14 residues. CDR3: CASREDRGKGKLFF. The CDR3 DNA sequence: TGTGCCAGCAGGGAGGACAGGGGGAAAGGAAAACTGTTTTTT.

V and J are TRBV6-1 and TRBJ1-2; D unresolved. Germline loops: CDR1 MNHNS, CDR2 SASEGT. Trimming pared 2 bases from V and 2 bases from J, leaving 6 bases between. The CDR3 has 13 amino acids. Here the CDR3 reads CASSETRNYGYTF. The DNA for the CDR3 is TGTGCCAGCAGTGAAACCAGGAACTATGGCTACACCTTC.

The J gene is TRBJ1-5, the V gene TRBV5-6, with D perhaps matching TRBD1 (6 bases). The V gene lost 4 bases and the J gene lost 0 bases, with 11 bases spanning the gap. This CDR3 contains 15 residues. CDR1 is SGHDT, CDR2 YYEEEE, per germline. In DNA form, the CDR3 reads TGTGCCAGCAGCCGCGGACAGAATAGCAATCAGCCCCAGCATTTT. Translation gives CASSRGQNSNQPQHF.

This chain joins TRBV5-1 and TRBJ1-4; 8 bases match TRBD1. J was trimmed by 6 bases and V by 4 bases; bases with no gene match: 11. This CDR3 has 16 residues. Germline CDR1 reads SGHRS; CDR2 reads YFSETQ. The CDR3 protein is CASSLGGQGGDEKLFF. CDR3 DNA sequence: TGCGCCAGCAGCCTAGGAGGACAGGGTGGGGATGAAAAACTGTTTTTT.

This clone came up a few times. The chain has TRBV15 and TRBJ2-5; D may be TRBD1 (6 bases). Trimming cost V 2 bases and J 2 bases, with 15 bases left between them. The CDR3 extends over 16 amino acids. CDR1 and CDR2 (germline): LNHNV, YYDKDF (reference sequence). CDR3: CATSRQGQRRQETQYF. The DNA of the CDR3 is TGTGCCACCAGCAGACAAGGACAGAGACGTCAAGAGACCCAGTACTTC.

The rearrangement uses TRBV7-8 and TRBJ2-3, with 9 bases identical to TRBD2. Losses at the gene ends were 4 bases for V and 0 bases for J; bases not matched to a gene: 2. There are 15 residues in the CDR3. Germline V CDR1 and CDR2: SGHVS, FQNEAQ. CDR3 nucleotides: TGTGCCAGCAGCTCTAGCGGGATTAGCACAGATACGCAGTATTTT. It yields the protein CASSSSGISTDTQYF.

The rearrangement uses TRBV4-1 and TRBJ2-7; TRBD1 is a possible D gene (6 bases). Trimming left V 4 bases short and J 3 bases short, with 13 bases between. This CDR3 has 14 amino acids. The V gene's germline CDR1 is MGHRA and CDR2 YSYEKL. Here the CDR3 DNA reads TGCGCCAGCAGCCCGGGCAGGGGTATCTACGAGCAGTACTTC. Encoded protein: CASSPGRGIYEQYF.

The chain links TRBV28 to TRBJ2-7, with 7 bases that match TRBD1. CDR1 and CDR2 (germline): MDHEN, SYDVKM. The CDR3 totals 15 residues. The V segment lost 5 bases and the J segment 3 bases; nucleotides outside the gene matches: 10. CDR3 DNA: TGTGCCAGCAGTGGGAGACAGGGAGCAGTCTACGAGCAGTACTTC. Encoded protein: CASSGRQGAVYEQYF.

This sequence joins TRBV7-2 and TRBJ2-5, with 14 bases aligning to TRBD2. Germline V gene data show CDR1 as SGHTA and CDR2 as FQGNSA. The CDR3 has 16 amino acids. J lost 5 bases, V lost 5 bases, and 7 bases had no gene match. CDR3 sequence: CASSPPGLAGVETQYF. The CDR3 coding sequence is TGTGCCAGCAGCCCCCCGGGACTAGCGGGAGTCGAGACCCAGTACTTC.

This rearrangement joins TRBV11-2 to TRBJ1-1; 7 positions match TRBD1. The CDR3 totals 18 residues. V dropped 4 bases and J dropped 11; count of bases not matched to a gene: 25. Germline V lookup: CDR1 SGHAT, CDR2 FQNNGV. The CDR3 loop reads CASSSIRTTEAGGTIAFF. In DNA form, the CDR3 reads TGTGCCAGCAGCTCGATACGTACCACGGAGGCAGGGGGTACGATTGCTTTCTTT.

V is TRBV11-3 and J is TRBJ2-3; 10 nucleotides agree with TRBD1. This CDR3 is built from 14 residues. Germline CDR1 reads SGHNT; CDR2 reads YENEEA. V dropped 5 bases and J dropped 5; count of bases not matched to a gene: 4. This chain's CDR3 is CASSDRGRGDTQYF. The DNA of the CDR3 is TGTGCCAGCAGCGACAGGGGGCGAGGAGATACGCAGTATTTT.